The 26 T cell receptor beta chains reported below all come from one sample, sequenced in a study of vaccination and CD4 T cells after COVID-19. Time point here: late sampling 161 to 241 days after vaccination in a few convalescent patients. TCRdb passed the PCR reads through MiXCR, listing each CDR3 protein once. This sample has just over 35,000 distinct CDR3 sequences, with about 35% found just once. The specimen comprised CD4+ T cells from blood, sampled about 7 months after SARS-CoV-2 vaccination. All receptors derive from a human donor who had recovered from COVID-19.

This clonotype was detected a few times. The chain employs TRBV20-1 and TRBJ2-7, with a tentative D call TRBD1 (6 bases). CDR1 and CDR2 from the germline V gene are DFQATT and SNEGSKA (reference sequence). The CDR3 length is 14 residues. V dropped 6 bases and J dropped 1 base, with 16 bases sitting between them. The CDR3, as DNA: TGCAGTGCCCTTATGAGGACAGAGTCCTACGAGCAGTACTTC. Its protein product is CSALMRTESYEQYF.

This rearrangement joins TRBV4-1 to TRBJ2-1; D is unresolved. V was trimmed by 1 base and J by 4 bases, leaving 8 bases between them. The CDR3 is 14 residues long. CDR1 and CDR2 (germline): MGHRA, YSYEKL. The CDR3 nucleotides are TGCGCCAGCAGCCAAGTAGCATCGTACAATGAGCAGTTCTTC. Its protein is CASSQVASYNEQFF.

V and J are TRBV7-9 and TRBJ2-7; D perhaps matches TRBD1 (5 bases). The V gene's germline CDR1 is SEHNR and CDR2 FQNEAQ (reference sequence). Trimming removed 8 bases at V and 5 bases at J, with 10 bases between. The CDR3 consists of 11 residues. CDR3 bases: TGTGCCAGCGGTAAGGGGAACGAGCAGTACTTC. As protein: CASGKGNEQYF. The full variable domain, with the rest looked up from reference TRBV7-9 and TRBJ2-7, is DTGVSQNPRHKITKRGQNVTFRCDPISEHNRLYWYRQTLGQGPEFLTYFQNEAQLEKSRLLSDRFSAERPKGSFSTLEIQRTEQGDSAMYLCASGKGNEQYFGPGTRLTVT.

The chain is built from TRBV19 and TRBJ1-1, with D possibly matching TRBD1 (5 bases). The CDR3 is 13 residues long. The V end lost 7 bases, the J end lost 2 bases, and 11 bases lay between the germline ends. The germline gives CDR1 LNHDA, CDR2 SQIVND (reference sequence). CDR3 sequence (DNA): TGTGCCAGTAATAGGGGAGATAACACTGAAGCTTTCTTT. It yields the protein CASNRGDNTEAFF.

This chain uses TRBV20-1 with TRBJ2-3; D possibly corresponds to TRBD1 (7 bases). CDR3 length equals 15 residues. V was pared by 3 bases and J by 2 bases, with 15 bases between. CDR1 is DFQATT, CDR2 SNEGSKA, per germline (reference sequence). The CDR3: CSARLEGATTDTQYF. The CDR3 DNA reads TGCAGTGCTAGGCTGGAGGGGGCGACCACAGATACGCAGTATTTT.

The V call is TRBV20-1, the J call TRBJ2-4; D is ambiguous. The CDR3 has 12 residues. Deletions cut 6 bases from V and 0 bases from J, with 6 bases between. Per the germline V gene, CDR1 is DFQATT and CDR2 is SNEGSKA (reference sequence). The CDR3 nucleotides are TGCAGTGCGTGGGTAGCCAAAAACATTCAGTACTTC. It yields the protein CSAWVAKNIQYF.

This clonotype appeared a single time. The chain recombines TRBV5-8 with TRBJ2-7; D not resolved. Trimming took off 1 base at V and 0 bases at J, with 11 bases between the two ends. CDR1 and CDR2 (germline): SGHTS, YDEGEE. This CDR3 contains 15 residues. The DNA for the CDR3 is TGTGCCAGCAGCTTGTTCCTGGGTCCCTCCTACGAGCAGTACTTC. Protein sequence: CASSLFLGPSYEQYF.

The chain employs TRBV28 and TRBJ2-3; D gene uncertain. Germline CDR1 reads MDHEN; CDR2 reads SYDVKM. CDR3 length: 16 residues. Between the trimmed V and J ends, which lost 0 bases and 2 bases, there was a span of 12 bases. This CDR3 is CASSLWDHKLTDTQYF. CDR3 in DNA: TGTGCCAGCAGTTTATGGGACCACAAACTCACAGATACGCAGTATTTT. The variable domain in full, completed from reference TRBV28 and TRBJ2-3, reads DVKVTQSSRYLVKRTGEKVFLECVQDMDHENMFWYRQDPGLGLRLIYFSYDVKMKEKGDIPEGYSVSREKKERFSLILESASTNQTSMYLCASSLWDHKLTDTQYFGPGTRLTVL.

V is TRBV7-2 and J is TRBJ1-6; 7 bases are a match to TRBD1. CDR3 length: 16 amino acids. Germline lookup yields CDR1 SGHTA and CDR2 FQGNSA. With 0 bases clipped from V and 6 bases from J, the junction kept 5 bases outside the gene matches. The CDR3: CASSLARGLGNSPLHF. The CDR3 bases are TGTGCCAGCAGCTTAGCCAGGGGGTTAGGTAATTCACCCCTCCACTTT.

V usage is TRBV7-2 and J usage is TRBJ2-5, with 8 positions matching TRBD2. This CDR3 has 14 amino acids. The germline gives CDR1 SGHTA, CDR2 FQGNSA. Unmatched junction bases numbered 5, after V lost 5 bases and J lost 3 bases. The CDR3 bases are TGTGCCAGCAGCCCGGGAGGGGGAGAAGAGACCCAGTACTTC. Protein: CASSPGGGEETQYF.

The chain links TRBV28 to TRBJ2-5; D may be TRBD1 or TRBD2 (5 bases each). Deletions cut 4 bases from V and 5 bases from J, with 5 bases between. CDR3 length equals 11 residues. Germline-derived CDR1 and CDR2 are MDHEN and SYDVKM. The CDR3 bases are TGTGCCAGCAGTTGGGGGGAGACCCAGTACTTC. It is translated as CASSWGETQYF.

J is TRBJ1-6 and V is TRBV6-2 or TRBV6-3, with D unresolved. V was shortened by 4 bases and J by 7 bases, with 11 bases between the two germline ends. The CDR3 is made up of 14 amino acids. Germline CDR1 and CDR2: MNHEY and SVGEGT. Here the CDR3 DNA reads TGTGCCAGCAGTTTTCGGGTGCCCAATTCACCCCTCCACTTT. This sequence encodes CASSFRVPNSPLHF.

The chain links TRBV6-5 to TRBJ1-1; D unresolved. The V gene lost 0 bases and the J gene lost 1 base, with 12 bases spanning the gap. The germline gives CDR1 MNHEY, CDR2 SVGAGI. This CDR3 spans 16 amino acids. CDR3 loop: CASSYSFSGTNTEAFF. CDR3 coding DNA: TGTGCCAGCAGTTACTCTTTCTCGGGTACGAACACTGAAGCTTTCTTT.

This clonotype has more than one count but fewer than ten. The rearrangement uses TRBV27 and TRBJ2-5; 9 bases match TRBD2. In germline, CDR1 is MNHEY, CDR2 SMNVEV (reference sequence). The CDR3 runs to 14 residues. The V and J ends lost 6 bases and 6 bases, in that order; junction bases with no gene match: 8. CDR3 protein: CASRGSGTSQTQYF. DNA of the CDR3: TGTGCCAGCAGGGGATCCGGGACTAGCCAGACCCAGTACTTC.

The V and J genes are TRBV18 and TRBJ1-5; no clear D. The germline CDR1 and CDR2 sequences are KGHSH and LQKENI. The germline V and J ends were trimmed by 2 bases and 5 bases, with 7 bases remaining between them. This CDR3 is 13 amino acids long. The CDR3 DNA sequence: TGTGCCAGCTCACCAGGAGGTGATCAGCCCCAGCATTTT. Translating it yields CASSPGGDQPQHF.

The J gene is TRBJ1-2, the V gene TRBV6-2 or TRBV6-3; 8 nucleotides line up with TRBD1. This CDR3 region has 14 residues. Germline assignment: CDR1 MNHEY and CDR2 SVGEGT. V dropped 5 bases and J dropped 2; count of bases not matched to a gene: 4. CDR3 sequence (DNA): TGTGCCAGCAGTAGGGGACAGGCCAACTATGGCTACACCTTC. Protein product: CASSRGQANYGYTF.

This clonotype was seen only a few times. V and J are TRBV7-2 and TRBJ2-7; tentatively, D is TRBD2 (5 bases). Germline values: CDR1 SGHTA, CDR2 FQGNSA. The CDR3 contains 15 residues. Trimming took off 6 bases at V and 0 bases at J, with 15 bases between the two ends. This CDR3 reads CASRLLPGSSYEQYF. Here the CDR3 DNA reads TGTGCCAGCAGACTACTCCCGGGGAGCTCCTACGAGCAGTACTTC.

A few counts support this clonotype. The V and J genes are TRBV7-2 and TRBJ1-2, with D perhaps TRBD1 (5 bases). The CDR3 contains 11 residues. Germline-derived CDR1 and CDR2 are SGHTA and FQGNSA. V gave up 6 bases and J gave up 4 bases, with 6 bases separating them. CDR3 nucleotides: TGTGCCAGCAGGGACATCTATGGCTACACCTTC. It codes for CASRDIYGYTF.

The genes are TRBV6-7 and TRBJ2-3, with TRBD2 identical over 14 bases. TRBV6-7 is designated an ORF whose function remains uncertain. This CDR3 is built from 22 residues. The V gene end was trimmed by 4 bases and the J gene end by 0 bases; junction bases not matched to a gene: 18. The CDR3 DNA follows: TGTGCCAGCAGTTCAGGAAAGGGACTAGCGGGAGTCCGAGCTACTAGCACAGATACGCAGTATTTT. Residues: CASSSGKGLAGVRATSTDTQYF.

This rearrangement joins TRBV19 to TRBJ2-2; 7 nucleotides agree with TRBD2. The CDR3 totals 18 residues. Trimming took 2 bases from V and 0 from J; bases not matched to a gene: 9. The V gene's germline CDR1 is LNHDA and CDR2 SQIVND (reference sequence). The CDR3 spells CASSILKGRGPNTGELFF. In DNA form, the CDR3 reads TGTGCCAGTAGTATACTGAAGGGGAGGGGCCCGAACACCGGGGAGCTGTTTTTT.

The J gene is TRBJ2-3, the V gene TRBV4-1; D is undetermined. V was cut by 2 bases and J by 4 bases, with 7 bases left in between. The germline CDR1 and CDR2 sequences are MGHRA and YSYEKL. The CDR3 is 13 residues long. Written as DNA, the CDR3 is TGCGCCAGCAGCCAATCTATCCCAGATACGCAGTATTTT. This codes for CASSQSIPDTQYF.

This clonotype showed up just a few times. The chain recombines TRBV28 with TRBJ1-2; D gene ambiguous. Germline assignment: CDR1 MDHEN and CDR2 SYDVKM. CDR3 length equals 12 residues. V was pared by 5 bases and J by 4 bases, with 8 bases between. The CDR3 bases are TGTGCCAGCAGTGCTACCCCCTATGGCTACACCTTC. As protein: CASSATPYGYTF.

This clonotype came up a few times. This sequence joins TRBV20-1 and TRBJ2-3; a possible D gene is TRBD1 (6 bases). The germline V gene encodes CDR1 DFQATT and CDR2 SNEGSKA (reference sequence). The V gene lost 6 bases and the J gene lost 2 bases, with 21 bases spanning the gap. This CDR3 comprises 16 residues. The CDR3 protein is CSAGRQATTTTDTQYF. CDR3 sequence (DNA): TGCAGTGCCGGTCGACAGGCTACTACCACCACAGATACGCAGTATTTT.

J is TRBJ2-7 and V is TRBV6-5; TRBD1 aligns across 9 bases. From germline, CDR1 is MNHEY and CDR2 SVGAGI. V shed 0 bases, J shed 4 bases, and the junction held 4 bases outside the gene matches. The CDR3 length is 15 residues. The CDR3 sequence: CASSYSGTGIYEQYF. The CDR3, as DNA: TGTGCCAGCAGTTACTCCGGGACAGGGATTTACGAGCAGTACTTC.

This clonotype was observed a handful of times. CDR3 loop: CSASRVYEQYF. CDR3 nucleotides: TGCAGTGCTAGTCGCGTCTACGAGCAGTACTTC. V is TRBV20-1 and J is TRBJ2-7; no firm D call. V lost 3 bases to trimming and J lost 3 bases, with 6 bases between them. CDR1 is DFQATT, CDR2 SNEGSKA, per germline (reference sequence). CDR3 size: 11 residues.

CDR3 nucleotide sequence: TGTGCCAGCACCCATAGCAATCAGCCCCAGCATTTT. Its translation: CASTHSNQPQHF. The chain recombines TRBV6-4 with TRBJ1-5; D unclear. V lost 7 bases and J lost 0, with 4 bases in between. The CDR3 loop spans 12 amino acids. Germline CDR1 and CDR2: MRHNA and SNTAGT.